This section outlines one TCR beta chain sequence together with its context. No antigen is known for it. No much larger clone is present one base from it, and per-base qualities are unavailable. This specimen's time point label, per the study, means: blood 2 weeks post-SBRT. Interpreted using the paper, the treatment or condition label stands for: 15 Gy SBRT to primary tumor, nephrectomy 4 weeks later. To track tumor-enriched clonotypes, serial peripheral blood was sampled from radiation-treated patients at baseline and at 2 weeks and 4 weeks after SBRT. Renal cell carcinoma with clear cell pathology was present in all patients. Genomic DNA for TCR sequencing was prepared using the QIAamp DNA Blood Mini Kit (Qiagen). The analyses included only samples that passed all quality control checks. The entry originates in a study of radiation and T cells in renal cell carcinoma (dated by TCRdb to 2020 to 2022). In terms of the full investigation: Samples were obtained from a clinical trial, in which 15 Gy stereotactic body radiation therapy was delivered to primary renal cell carcinomas and nephrectomy was performed 4 weeks later. A total of around 53 samples underwent TCR beta sequencing, made up of 26 tumors and about 27 peripheral blood samples. A total of 4 million to 5 million unique CDR3 nucleotide sequences, encoding 2.5 million to 3 million unique CDR3 amino acid sequences, were found across all 55 or so samples.

Following the manufacturer's recommendations, the immunoSEQ kit was used to generate TCR beta libraries from genomic DNA. To prepare the libraries, a first multiplex PCR with proprietary primers was run, followed by a second PCR that added unique barcodes, and a bead cleanup was done after each round. Each sample batch included a kit-provided positive control reaction and a negative control reaction. The final libraries underwent checking on an Agilent 4200 TapeStation D1000 ScreenTape, volumetric pooling, and quantification by qPCR. An Illumina NextSeq500 fitted with a MidOutput 150-cycle cartridge performed the sequencing, running 156 Read1 cycles and 15 Index1 cycles with the kit's custom primers. The pooled library was loaded at roughly 0.92 pM with a roughly 20% PhiX control spike-in. Under the source paper's analysis protocol: The vendor-processed data were analyzed in R, and a clonotype was defined as all T cells that share the same CDR3 nucleotide sequence. For clone abundance analyses, frequencies were normalized to the 10,000 most abundant clones per sample. Before analysis, public T cell clones were removed, and these numbered fewer than six per sample on average. Tumor-enriched and baseline blood-enriched clonotypes were defined by at least a 32-fold difference in abundance between compartments. A beta-binomial differential abundance model was used to identify clonotypes that were expanded or contracted between blood time points. Tumor-blood repertoire similarity was measured with the Baroni-Urbani and Buser coefficient, and group comparisons used two-tailed Wilcoxon tests in R. What TCRdb holds here is the immuneACCESS table cut down to in-frame rearrangements. Part of the clones is not present; checked against another copy, under half of the missing clones reflect an unresolved V gene, and the others are unexplained. V, J and clone size derive from that table, while D and trimming were established from the DNA sequence. For this sample there are roughly 78,000 clones; about 81% appear just once. Jointly, the top ten make up roughly 6% of the sample.

Taken from cysteine to phenylalanine, the CDR3 has 11 residues. Just CDR3 DNA is preserved here, 33 bases in frame from base 1. V and J lose 7 bases and 3 bases, and a span of 6 bases separates them. The germline V gene (reference sequence) sets CDR1 to LNHDA and CDR2 to SQIVND. What the work shows at the level of the full study, not this receptor alone: Because pretreatment tumor biopsies were not available, the study could not determine whether clonotypes were already present within the tumor at baseline. Dynamics of the blood repertoire were not tracked past 4 weeks after treatment. With a single-armed trial design, the study had no way to address how radiation dose or scheduling affects the TCR repertoire. Top tumor clonotypes rose in blood from baseline to 2 weeks post-radiation, then contracted by 4 weeks, suggesting transient expansion of tumor-resident clones.

This chain joins TRBV19 to TRBJ1-2, with no reliable assignment of the D segment. The receptor comes from a man aged 60 to 75 with renal cell carcinoma. Source: blood, taken from a patient whose treatment included radiotherapy and nephrectomy. The CDR3 region reads CASTFDYGYTF. The DNA sequence follows: TGTGCCAGTACATTCGACTATGGCTACACCTTC.